Listed below are T cell receptor beta chains from one sample, sequenced in a study of TIL therapy for anti-PD-1-resistant metastatic lung cancer. Sequencing used immunoSEQ multiplex PCR; TCRdb keeps in-frame clones, though not all of them. This sample has some 52,000 clones, with about 80% found just once. The sequencing here drew on blood, taken at baseline. These receptors were taken from a woman between 30 and 85 years old with non-small cell lung cancer. Both conserved end residues are part of each CDR3. The order of the fields is J gene, D gene, V gene, clone size, CDR3 protein, CDR3 DNA. The D gene is left open where the match is weak. Not all rows give a size; the values are once, few, many and, for expanded clones, a class.

J gene: TRBJ1-1; D gene: .; V gene: TRBV2; clone size: .; CDR3 protein: CASSEVRGSTEAFF; CDR3 DNA: TGTGCCAGCAGTGAGGTGAGGGGGAGCACTGAAGCTTTCTTT
J gene: TRBJ2-1; D gene: TRBD2; V gene: TRBV27; clone size: once; CDR3 protein: CASSDTSGPPLEFF; CDR3 DNA: TGTGCCAGCAGCGATACTAGCGGTCCCCCCTTGGAGTTCTTC
J gene: TRBJ1-6; D gene: TRBD1; V gene: TRBV5-4; clone size: .; CDR3 protein: CASSFLQGAGNSPLHF; CDR3 DNA: TGTGCCAGCAGCTTCCTACAGGGGGCGGGTAATTCACCCCTCCACTTT
J gene: TRBJ2-7; D gene: TRBD2; V gene: TRBV13; clone size: .; CDR3 protein: CASSLGTLAGVREQYF; CDR3 DNA: TGTGCCAGCAGCTTAGGTACACTAGCGGGAGTGCGGGAGCAGTACTTC
J gene: TRBJ1-6; D gene: .; V gene: TRBV11-2; clone size: .; CDR3 protein: CASSGVHPHNSPLHF; CDR3 DNA: TGTGCCAGCAGTGGGGTGCACCCCCATAATTCACCCCTCCACTTT
J gene: TRBJ1-2; D gene: .; V gene: TRBV30; clone size: .; CDR3 protein: CAWSSPNYGYTF; CDR3 DNA: TGTGCCTGGAGCTCCCCTAACTATGGCTACACCTTC
J gene: TRBJ1-2; D gene: .; V gene: TRBV9; clone size: .; CDR3 protein: CASSVGGATWKGYTF; CDR3 DNA: TGTGCCAGCAGCGTAGGGGGCGCGACATGGAAAGGCTACACCTTC
J gene: TRBJ2-5; D gene: TRBD1; V gene: TRBV27; clone size: .; CDR3 protein: CASSSETGNQETQYF; CDR3 DNA: TGTGCCAGCAGTTCCGAGACAGGGAACCAAGAGACCCAGTACTTC
J gene: TRBJ2-7; D gene: .; V gene: TRBV7-9; clone size: once; CDR3 protein: CASSLRGGGDEQYF; CDR3 DNA: TGTGCCAGCAGCTTAAGGGGTGGTGGTGACGAGCAGTACTTC
J gene: TRBJ1-1; D gene: .; V gene: TRBV6-5; clone size: .; CDR3 protein: CASSYGQGRTEAFF; CDR3 DNA: TGTGCCAGCAGTTACGGGCAGGGGAGGACTGAAGCTTTCTTT
J gene: TRBJ1-4; D gene: TRBD1; V gene: TRBV5-8; clone size: .; CDR3 protein: CASSLEARGGEKLFF; CDR3 DNA: TGTGCCAGCAGCTTGGAGGCCAGGGGGGGTGAAAAACTGTTTTTT
J gene: TRBJ1-1; D gene: .; V gene: TRBV6-4; clone size: .; CDR3 protein: CASSPRPNTEAFF; CDR3 DNA: TGTGCCAGCAGTCCCCGTCCTAACACTGAAGCTTTCTTT
J gene: TRBJ2-2; D gene: .; V gene: TRBV11-2; clone size: few; CDR3 protein: CASRDTNTGELFF; CDR3 DNA: TGTGCCAGCAGAGACACGAACACCGGGGAGCTGTTTTTT
J gene: TRBJ2-5; D gene: TRBD1; V gene: TRBV5-1; clone size: .; CDR3 protein: CASSAGTGNQETQYF; CDR3 DNA: TGCGCCAGCAGCGCGGGGACAGGGAATCAAGAGACCCAGTACTTC
J gene: TRBJ2-3; D gene: TRBD1; V gene: TRBV30; clone size: .; CDR3 protein: CAWRNQGGTDTQYF; CDR3 DNA: TGTGCCTGGAGGAACCAGGGGGGCACAGATACGCAGTATTTT
J gene: TRBJ1-4; D gene: .; V gene: TRBV29-1; clone size: .; CDR3 protein: CSVVGLANEKLFF; CDR3 DNA: TGCAGCGTTGTCGGGCTGGCTAATGAAAAACTGTTTTTT
J gene: TRBJ2-1; D gene: TRBD2; V gene: TRBV19; clone size: .; CDR3 protein: CASSPRGRTNEQFF; CDR3 DNA: TGTGCCAGTAGTCCCCGCGGGAGGACGAATGAGCAGTTCTTC
J gene: TRBJ2-5; D gene: .; V gene: TRBV5-1; clone size: .; CDR3 protein: CASSLGPGQETQYF; CDR3 DNA: TGCGCCAGCAGCTTGGGGCCGGGCCAAGAGACCCAGTACTTC
J gene: TRBJ1-5; D gene: .; V gene: TRBV7-9; clone size: .; CDR3 protein: CASSLFGGEQPQHF; CDR3 DNA: TGTGCCAGCAGCTTATTCGGGGGGGAGCAGCCCCAGCATTTT
J gene: TRBJ2-7; D gene: TRBD2; V gene: TRBV7-2; clone size: .; CDR3 protein: CASSSSGRASYEQYF; CDR3 DNA: TGTGCCAGCAGTTCTAGCGGGAGGGCCTCCTACGAGCAGTACTTC
J gene: TRBJ1-4; D gene: .; V gene: TRBV5-1; clone size: .; CDR3 protein: CASRTRPDHEKLFF; CDR3 DNA: TGCGCCAGCAGAACCCGTCCAGATCATGAAAAACTGTTTTTT
J gene: TRBJ1-1; D gene: .; V gene: TRBV4-3; clone size: .; CDR3 protein: CASSQFITGVNTEAFF; CDR3 DNA: TGCGCCAGCAGCCAATTTATCACAGGAGTGAACACTGAAGCTTTCTTT
J gene: TRBJ2-5; D gene: TRBD2; V gene: TRBV5-4; clone size: .; CDR3 protein: CASSLSGREETQYF; CDR3 DNA: TGTGCCAGCAGCTTGAGCGGGAGGGAAGAGACCCAGTACTTC
J gene: TRBJ2-7; D gene: .; V gene: TRBV4-1; clone size: .; CDR3 protein: CASSPGQPLGDYEQYF; CDR3 DNA: TGCGCCAGCAGCCCAGGACAGCCCCTGGGGGACTACGAGCAGTACTTC
J gene: TRBJ2-2; D gene: .; V gene: TRBV4-2; clone size: .; CDR3 protein: CASSRERNTGELFF; CDR3 DNA: TGTGCCAGCAGCCGGGAGCGGAACACCGGGGAGCTGTTTTTT
J gene: TRBJ1-2; D gene: TRBD1; V gene: TRBV19; clone size: .; CDR3 protein: CASNDRANYGYTF; CDR3 DNA: TGTGCCAGTAACGACAGGGCTAACTATGGCTACACCTTC
J gene: TRBJ1-1; D gene: .; V gene: TRBV7-8; clone size: .; CDR3 protein: CASSFNRAEAFF; CDR3 DNA: TGTGCCAGCAGCTTTAACAGGGCTGAAGCTTTCTTT
J gene: TRBJ2-5; D gene: .; V gene: TRBV9; clone size: .; CDR3 protein: CASSARDRPRETQYF; CDR3 DNA: TGTGCCAGCAGCGCCCGGGACCGACCAAGGGAGACCCAGTACTTC
J gene: TRBJ2-3; D gene: TRBD2; V gene: TRBV7-3; clone size: .; CDR3 protein: CASSLSTSASGTADTQYF; CDR3 DNA: TGTGCCAGCAGCTTAAGCACTTCGGCTAGCGGGACAGCAGATACGCAGTATTTT
J gene: TRBJ2-3; D gene: .; V gene: TRBV11-3; clone size: once; CDR3 protein: CASSLSRADTQYF; CDR3 DNA: TGTGCCAGCAGCTTATCCAGGGCCGATACGCAGTATTTT
J gene: TRBJ1-1; D gene: .; V gene: TRBV10-1; clone size: .; CDR3 protein: CASNPPRGMNTEAFF; CDR3 DNA: TGCGCCAGCAACCCTCCCAGGGGAATGAACACTGAAGCTTTCTTT
J gene: TRBJ2-3; D gene: .; V gene: TRBV19; clone size: .; CDR3 protein: CASSIGTDTDTQYF; CDR3 DNA: TGTGCCAGTAGTATAGGGACAGACACAGATACGCAGTATTTT
J gene: TRBJ1-2; D gene: .; V gene: TRBV4-1; clone size: .; CDR3 protein: CASSQGGGNYGYTF; CDR3 DNA: TGCGCCAGCAGCCAAGGCGGCGGGAACTATGGCTACACCTTC
J gene: TRBJ1-2; D gene: .; V gene: TRBV6-1; clone size: .; CDR3 protein: CASILAAGDLYGYTF; CDR3 DNA: TGTGCCAGCATTTTAGCGGCAGGGGACCTCTATGGCTACACCTTC
J gene: TRBJ2-2; D gene: .; V gene: TRBV19; clone size: .; CDR3 protein: CASSISRATGELFF; CDR3 DNA: TGTGCCAGTAGTATCTCCAGGGCCACCGGGGAGCTGTTTTTT
J gene: TRBJ2-2; D gene: .; V gene: TRBV19; clone size: few; CDR3 protein: CASSIAGVGELFF; CDR3 DNA: TGTGCCAGTAGTATAGCGGGGGTCGGGGAGCTGTTTTTT
J gene: TRBJ2-1; D gene: .; V gene: TRBV6-5; clone size: .; CDR3 protein: CASSLQMGGEQFF; CDR3 DNA: TGTGCCAGCAGCTTACAGATGGGGGGTGAGCAGTTCTTC
J gene: TRBJ1-2; D gene: TRBD1; V gene: TRBV4-1; clone size: few; CDR3 protein: CASSQQGQGVRYGYTF; CDR3 DNA: TGCGCCAGCAGCCAGCAGGGACAGGGGGTACGGTATGGCTACACCTTC
J gene: TRBJ2-1; D gene: TRBD1; V gene: TRBV9; clone size: .; CDR3 protein: CASSQDRGRHNEQFF; CDR3 DNA: TGTGCCAGCAGCCAAGACAGGGGGCGGCACAATGAGCAGTTCTTC
J gene: TRBJ2-3; D gene: TRBD1; V gene: TRBV5-1; clone size: .; CDR3 protein: CASSSSGQGGDTQYF; CDR3 DNA: TGCGCCAGCAGCTCCTCGGGACAGGGTGGGGATACGCAGTATTTT
J gene: TRBJ1-5; D gene: .; V gene: TRBV6-1; clone size: .; CDR3 protein: CASRSTGKNQPQHF; CDR3 DNA: TGTGCCAGCAGATCAACCGGGAAAAATCAGCCCCAGCATTTT
J gene: TRBJ1-2; D gene: .; V gene: TRBV2; clone size: .; CDR3 protein: CASTRVGEYGYTF; CDR3 DNA: TGTGCCAGCACCCGTGTGGGTGAATATGGCTACACCTTC
J gene: TRBJ1-1; D gene: .; V gene: TRBV11-3; clone size: .; CDR3 protein: CASSSWDGENTEAFF; CDR3 DNA: TGTGCCAGCAGCTCGTGGGACGGAGAGAACACTGAAGCTTTCTTT
J gene: TRBJ2-7; D gene: TRBD2; V gene: TRBV27; clone size: .; CDR3 protein: CASSLMASGAYEQYF; CDR3 DNA: TGTGCCAGCAGTTTAATGGCTAGCGGGGCCTACGAGCAGTACTTC
J gene: TRBJ1-1; D gene: .; V gene: TRBV29-1; clone size: once; CDR3 protein: CSAERGAGTEAFF; CDR3 DNA: TGCAGCGCCGAGAGGGGGGCGGGCACTGAAGCTTTCTTT
J gene: TRBJ2-1; D gene: TRBD2; V gene: TRBV4-3; clone size: .; CDR3 protein: CASSQEPRLAGGGFEQFF; CDR3 DNA: TGCGCCAGCAGCCAAGAACCGAGACTAGCGGGGGGTGGTTTTGAGCAGTTCTTC
J gene: TRBJ1-2; D gene: TRBD1; V gene: TRBV5-1; clone size: .; CDR3 protein: CASSDRDRVGDYGYTF; CDR3 DNA: TGCGCCAGCAGCGACCGGGACAGGGTCGGAGACTATGGCTACACCTTC
J gene: TRBJ2-3; D gene: .; V gene: TRBV29-1; clone size: .; CDR3 protein: CSVGGRQAGTDTQYF; CDR3 DNA: TGCAGCGTTGGCGGTCGTCAGGCTGGCACAGATACGCAGTATTTT
J gene: TRBJ2-7; D gene: TRBD1; V gene: TRBV19; clone size: .; CDR3 protein: CASSPGTGLSYEQYF; CDR3 DNA: TGTGCCAGTAGTCCCGGGACAGGGCTTTCCTACGAGCAGTACTTC
J gene: TRBJ2-1; D gene: .; V gene: TRBV19; clone size: .; CDR3 protein: CASSNSGTASNEQFF; CDR3 DNA: TGTGCCAGTAGTAACTCCGGGACGGCCTCCAATGAGCAGTTCTTC
J gene: TRBJ2-2; D gene: TRBD2; V gene: TRBV10-1; clone size: .; CDR3 protein: CASSDPLAGGPPGELFF; CDR3 DNA: TGCGCCAGCAGTGACCCTCTAGCGGGAGGGCCCCCCGGGGAGCTGTTTTTT
J gene: TRBJ2-1; D gene: .; V gene: TRBV19; clone size: once; CDR3 protein: CASSIETVWHEQFF; CDR3 DNA: TGTGCCAGTAGTATTGAGACGGTATGGCATGAGCAGTTCTTC
J gene: TRBJ1-2; D gene: .; V gene: TRBV6-5; clone size: few; CDR3 protein: CASSPGHPNYGYTF; CDR3 DNA: TGTGCCAGCAGTCCGGGACACCCTAACTATGGCTACACCTTC
J gene: TRBJ2-7; D gene: .; V gene: TRBV5-4; clone size: .; CDR3 protein: CASSPNLGGPISYEQYF; CDR3 DNA: TGTGCCAGCAGCCCTAATCTAGGGGGACCGATCTCCTACGAGCAGTACTTC
J gene: TRBJ2-7; D gene: TRBD1; V gene: TRBV6-5; clone size: .; CDR3 protein: CASRPDRDRGEQYF; CDR3 DNA: TGTGCCAGCCGGCCTGATAGGGACAGGGGCGAGCAGTACTTC
J gene: TRBJ1-3; D gene: .; V gene: TRBV7-6; clone size: .; CDR3 protein: CASSLVAVDGGGNTIYF; CDR3 DNA: TGTGCCAGCAGCTTAGTTGCGGTTGATGGAGGGGGAAACACCATATATTTT
J gene: TRBJ2-5; D gene: .; V gene: TRBV29-1; clone size: .; CDR3 protein: CSVERGSGETQYF; CDR3 DNA: TGCAGCGTTGAACGGGGGTCCGGGGAGACCCAGTACTTC